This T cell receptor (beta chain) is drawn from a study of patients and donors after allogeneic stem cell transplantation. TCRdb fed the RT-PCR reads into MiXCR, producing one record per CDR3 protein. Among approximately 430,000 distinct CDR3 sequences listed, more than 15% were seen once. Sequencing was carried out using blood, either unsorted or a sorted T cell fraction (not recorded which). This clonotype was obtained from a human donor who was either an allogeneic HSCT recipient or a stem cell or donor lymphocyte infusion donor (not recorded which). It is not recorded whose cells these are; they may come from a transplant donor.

The DNA of the CDR3 is TGTGCCACCAGCCCCGGGACAGGGAGCAACTGGGAAGAGACCCAGTACTTC. Encoded protein: CATSPGTGSNWEETQYF. V usage is TRBV24-1 and J usage is TRBJ2-5, with 9 positions matching TRBD1. The CDR3 runs 17 residues. Germline loops: CDR1 KGHDR, CDR2 SFDVKD. V was pared by 7 bases and J by 3 bases, with 14 bases of the junction left unmatched.